The source of this T cell receptor (beta chain) is a study of blood T cell repertoires in COVID-19. Generated by immunoSEQ multiplex PCR, the TCRdb table keeps only in-frame clones and is missing some. The data contain about 250,000 clones, about nine tenths of them singletons. This sequence was found in a woman aged 55-69 years who had recovered from COVID-19. The sequenced material came from peripheral blood.

The CDR3 region has the DNA TGTGCCAGCAGCGGGACATTCCAAGAGACCCAGTACTTC. It encodes CASSGTFQETQYF. V gene TRBV6-5 combines with J gene TRBJ2-5, with a weak D call TRBD1 (6 bases). The V gene's germline CDR1 is MNHEY and CDR2 SVGAGI. The germline V and J ends were trimmed by 6 bases and 1 base, with 9 bases remaining between them. CDR3 length: 13 residues.